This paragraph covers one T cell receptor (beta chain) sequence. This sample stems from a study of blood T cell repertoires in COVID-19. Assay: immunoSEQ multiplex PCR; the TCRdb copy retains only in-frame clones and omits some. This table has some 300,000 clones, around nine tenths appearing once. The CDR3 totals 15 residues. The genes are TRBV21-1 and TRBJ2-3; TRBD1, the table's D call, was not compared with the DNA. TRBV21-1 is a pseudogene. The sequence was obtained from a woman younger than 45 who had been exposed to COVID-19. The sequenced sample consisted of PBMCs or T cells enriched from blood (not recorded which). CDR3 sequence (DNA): TGTGCCAGCAGCAAATGCGACAGGGGGGTGGATACGCAGTATTTT. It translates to CASSKCDRGVDTQYF.